This TCR beta chain was recovered during a study of blood T cell repertoires in COVID-19. Background on the study: The analysed material was cDNA or gDNA that came from T cells, B-cell-depleted T cells, or PBMCs.

Trimming took 8 bases from V and 9 from J, leaving 11 bases between them. Germline V CDR1 and CDR2: SNHLY, FYNNEI. The CDR3 covers 11 residues. Libraries were prepared by immunoSEQ multiplex PCR; TCRdb keeps only in-frame clonotypes and omits some of them. The sample yields about 490,000 clones, approximately 85% seen once. The rearrangement links TRBV2 to TRBJ2-1, with D possibly matching TRBD2 (5 bases). Source material: peripheral blood. This sequence originates from a human donor in a cohort sampled during active COVID-19. The CDR3 protein is CASLSGSEQFF. CDR3 nucleotide sequence: TGTGCCAGCTTAAGTGGGAGTGAGCAGTTCTTC.